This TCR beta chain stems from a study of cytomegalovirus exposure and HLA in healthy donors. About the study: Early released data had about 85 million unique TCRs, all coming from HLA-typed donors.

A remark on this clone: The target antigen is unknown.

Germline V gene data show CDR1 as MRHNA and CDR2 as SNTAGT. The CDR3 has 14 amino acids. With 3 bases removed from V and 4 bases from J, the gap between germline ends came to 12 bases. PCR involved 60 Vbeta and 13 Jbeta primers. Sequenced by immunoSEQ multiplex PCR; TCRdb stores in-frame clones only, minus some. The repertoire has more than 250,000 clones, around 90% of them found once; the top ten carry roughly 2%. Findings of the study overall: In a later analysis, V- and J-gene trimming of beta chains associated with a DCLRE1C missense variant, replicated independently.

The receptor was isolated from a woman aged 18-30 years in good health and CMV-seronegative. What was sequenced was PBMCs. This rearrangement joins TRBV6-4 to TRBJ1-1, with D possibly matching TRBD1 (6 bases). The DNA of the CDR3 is TGTGCCAGCAGTGAGGCAGGGGATGGCACTGAAGCTTTCTTT. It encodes CASSEAGDGTEAFF.